This T cell receptor beta chain comes out of a study of CD8 T cells in ankylosing spondylitis. Findings and caveats of the study: Blood from ankylosing spondylitis patients appeared to carry a characteristic roughly 8-variant TCR beta motif.

TCRdb ran MiXCR on the 5' RACE reads and lists one entry per CDR3 protein. Of approximately 540,000 distinct CDR3 sequences listed, roughly 13% are singletons. CDR1 is SGHKS and CDR2 is YYEKEE in the germline V gene (reference sequence). V trimming: 4 bases; J trimming: 4 bases; junction bases outside the gene matches: 7. The CDR3 covers 15 residues. This clonotype occurred a few times. No antigen is known for it. The specimen was blood, either unsorted or a sorted T cell fraction (not recorded which). The chain links TRBV5-5 to TRBJ2-1; 8 bases align to TRBD2. The source is a male donor with ankylosing spondylitis. The CDR3 sequence: CASSPALAEYNEQFF. CDR3 in DNA: TGTGCCAGCAGCCCCGCACTAGCGGAGTACAATGAGCAGTTCTTC.